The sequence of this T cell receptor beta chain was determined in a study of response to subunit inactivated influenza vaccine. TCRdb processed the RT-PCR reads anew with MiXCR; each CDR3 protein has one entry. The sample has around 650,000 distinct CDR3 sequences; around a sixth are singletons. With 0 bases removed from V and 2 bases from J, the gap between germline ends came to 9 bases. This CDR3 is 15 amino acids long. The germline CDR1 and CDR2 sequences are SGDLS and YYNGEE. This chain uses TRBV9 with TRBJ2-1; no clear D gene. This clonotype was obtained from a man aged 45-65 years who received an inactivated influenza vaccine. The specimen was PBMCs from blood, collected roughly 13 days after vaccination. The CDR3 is CASSVVAAAYNEQFF. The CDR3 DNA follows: TGTGCCAGCAGCGTAGTGGCAGCAGCCTACAATGAGCAGTTCTTC.